These 12 T cell receptor beta chains were sequenced from one sample in a study of OX40 agonist ivuxolimab in advanced cancers. Library preparation employed the immunoSEQ multiplex PCR assay. TCRdb provides this immuneACCESS table in a form limited to in-frame rearrangements. Some clones are lacking; in checked studies, under half of them reflect an unresolved V gene, and why the rest are absent is not known. The sample records more than 65,000 clones, almost 85% of which are singletons. The ten top clones hold roughly 25% of the sample. Sample: CD4+ or CD8+ T cells sorted from blood, taken in a trial of the OX40 agonist ivuxolimab. Source of these receptors: an adult with an advanced solid tumor such as melanoma, head and neck, liver or kidney cancer.

The chain uses TRBV9 and TRBJ2-2, with 7 bases matching TRBD1. Germline V gene sequence: CDR1 SGDLS, CDR2 YYNGEE. J lost 0 bases, V lost 3 bases, and 26 bases had no gene match. The CDR3 totals 23 residues. The CDR3 sequence: CASSGTGKSIPGRLLPNTGELFF. Here the CDR3 DNA reads TGTGCCAGCAGCGGGACAGGTAAATCCATCCCAGGCCGCCTACTTCCGAACACCGGGGAGCTGTTTTTT.

The chain is built from TRBV7-2 and TRBJ1-4, with D hard to call. Germline V lookup: CDR1 SGHTA, CDR2 FQGNSA. V was cut by 1 base and J by 6 bases, with 12 bases left in between. The CDR3 extends over 15 amino acids. CDR3 nucleotide sequence: TGTGCCAGCAGCTTAGAGCCGGGTTCTGATGAAAAACTGTTTTTT. It is translated as CASSLEPGSDEKLFF.

The rearrangement joins TRBV4-2 to TRBJ2-6; tentatively, D is TRBD1 (6 bases). Germline values: CDR1 LGHNA, CDR2 YNFKEQ. This CDR3 spans 19 amino acids. Trimming pared 1 base from V and 1 base from J, leaving 17 bases between. The CDR3 reads CASSQVWGQGSSGANVLTF. CDR3 DNA sequence: TGTGCCAGCAGCCAAGTGTGGGGTCAGGGGAGTTCTGGGGCCAACGTCCTGACTTTC.

The chain couples TRBV10-1 to TRBJ2-2, with 8 nucleotides matching TRBD1. V lost 6 bases, J lost 5 bases, and 5 bases stayed unmatched. Germline loops: CDR1 WNHNN, CDR2 SYGVQD (reference sequence). The CDR3 consists of 14 residues. CDR3 sequence reads: CASSDTGGTGELFF. CDR3 bases: TGCGCCAGCAGCGATACAGGGGGAACCGGGGAGCTGTTTTTT.

This clone was counted a single time. V gene TRBV14 combines with J gene TRBJ2-1; the match to TRBD2 covers 12 bases. Germline V CDR1 and CDR2: SGHDN, FVKESK. With 4 bases clipped from V and 7 bases from J, the junction kept 5 bases outside the gene matches. The CDR3 has 15 residues. The CDR3, as DNA: TGTGCCAGCAGCCCCCTAGCGGGGGGGCCTAATGAGCAGTTCTTC. This encodes CASSPLAGGPNEQFF.

V gene TRBV28 combines with J gene TRBJ1-1; D might be TRBD1 (6 bases). Trimming removed 6 bases from V and 10 bases from J, with 12 bases in between. The CDR3 extends over 11 amino acids. The germline V gene has CDR1 MDHEN and CDR2 SYDVKM. The CDR3 loop reads CASRREGVAFF. CDR3 coding DNA: TGTGCCAGCAGGAGGGAGGGGGTAGCTTTCTTT.

The DNA of the CDR3 is TGCGCCAGCAGCCCCGGGACGGGCGCAGGAGATACGCAGTATTTT. Translating gives CASSPGTGAGDTQYF. The V and J genes are TRBV4-1 and TRBJ2-3; either TRBD1 or TRBD2 may supply D (5 bases each). This CDR3 has 15 amino acids. The germline gives CDR1 MGHRA, CDR2 YSYEKL. The V gene lost 4 bases and the J gene lost 5 bases, with 16 bases spanning the gap.

This chain links TRBV11-3 with TRBJ2-2, with 8 bases aligning to TRBD2. After removal of 5 bases from V and 6 bases from J, the junction contained 5 bases not matched to a gene. The CDR3 has 14 residues. Germline V lookup: CDR1 SGHNT, CDR2 YENEEA. CDR3: CASSPRTSSGELFF. The CDR3 coding sequence is TGTGCCAGCAGCCCCCGGACTAGCTCCGGGGAGCTGTTTTTT.

This chain uses TRBV27 with TRBJ2-7, with 10 bases aligning to TRBD1. CDR3 length: 14 residues. J gave up 0 bases and V 5 bases, and 1 base lay outside the gene matches. Germline-derived CDR1 and CDR2 are MNHEY and SMNVEV (reference sequence). CDR3 loop: CASSGQGGSYEQYF. The CDR3 DNA follows: TGTGCCAGCAGTGGACAGGGGGGCTCCTACGAGCAGTACTTC.

V gene TRBV5-1 combines with J gene TRBJ2-5; the D gene could be TRBD1 or TRBD2 (6 bases each). The CDR3 covers 15 residues. Germline V gene lookup returns CDR1 SGHRS and CDR2 YFSETQ. V dropped 1 base and J dropped 5 bases, with 15 bases sitting between them. The CDR3 region is CASSLSGGEMETQYF. CDR3 bases: TGCGCCAGCAGCTTGTCCGGGGGCGAGATGGAGACCCAGTACTTC.

This clone was recorded a few times. The V gene is TRBV28, the J gene TRBJ2-7; D is perhaps TRBD2 (6 bases). The germline V gene encodes CDR1 MDHEN and CDR2 SYDVKM. V was cut by 2 bases and J by 0 bases, with 8 bases left in between. The CDR3 runs 14 residues. For the CDR3, the DNA is TGTGCCAGCAGTTTACGGGAGAGCTCCTACGAGCAGTACTTC. Its protein is CASSLRESSYEQYF. The complete variable domain, with remaining parts taken from reference TRBV28 and TRBJ2-7, reads DVKVTQSSRYLVKRTGEKVFLECVQDMDHENMFWYRQDPGLGLRLIYFSYDVKMKEKGDIPEGYSVSREKKERFSLILESASTNQTSMYLCASSLRESSYEQYFGPGTRLTVT.

The chain carries TRBV30 and TRBJ2-3; 9 bases line up with TRBD2. The CDR3 extends over 13 amino acids. Germline loops: CDR1 GTSNPN, CDR2 SVGIG (reference sequence). CDR3 sequence: CVIQREVGDTQYF. CDR3 DNA sequence: TGTGTAATCCAGCGGGAGGTGGGAGATACGCAGTATTTT. Supplemented by reference TRBV30 and TRBJ2-3, the full variable domain reads SQTIHQWPATLVQPVGSPLSLECTVEGTSNPNLYWYRQAAGRGLQLLFYSVGIGQISSEVPQNLSASRPQDRQFILSSKKLLLSDSGFYLCVIQREVGDTQYFGPGTRLTVL.